The 14 T cell receptor beta chains below all came from one sample that was sequenced in a study of blood T cell repertoires in COVID-19. Clones were sequenced by immunoSEQ multiplex PCR, and TCRdb holds only the in-frame ones, with some missing. The table lists around 60,000 clones, about 87% of them singletons. Sequenced: peripheral blood. The receptors here all came from a human donor with active COVID-19. The donor label of this sample is uncertain.

The CDR3 bases are TGTGCCAGCACCGACCGGGACAGCGATCCAAAGCAGTTCTTC. This codes for CASTDRDSDPKQFF. The rearrangement joins TRBV11-1 to TRBJ2-1, with TRBD1 identical over 7 bases. V was clipped by 7 bases and J by 11 bases; unmatched bases: 14. CDR3 size: 14 residues. From germline, CDR1 is SGHAT and CDR2 FQDESV (reference sequence).

The J gene is TRBJ1-4, the V gene TRBV13; the D gene is possibly TRBD1 (5 bases). Trimming removed 5 bases from V and 8 bases from J, with 12 bases in between. This CDR3 spans 13 amino acids. Looked up from germline, CDR1 is PRHDT and CDR2 is FYEKMQ (reference sequence). The chain's CDR3 is CASSRLGQEKLFF. The CDR3 DNA reads as TGTGCCAGCAGCCGTCTGGGGCAGGAAAAACTGTTTTTT. The full variable domain, rest sourced from reference TRBV13 and TRBJ1-4, is AAGVIQSPRHLIKEKRETATLKCYPIPRHDTVYWYQQGPGQDPQFLISFYEKMQSDKGSIPDRFSAQQFSDYHSELNMSSLELGDSALYFCASSRLGQEKLFFGSGTQLSVL.

V and J are TRBV30 and TRBJ2-3; D remains unclear. The germline V gene encodes CDR1 GTSNPN and CDR2 SVGIG (reference sequence). This CDR3 contains 13 residues. V was pared by 0 bases and J by 5 bases, with 9 bases between. The CDR3 loop is CAWSVQSGDTQYF. CDR3 in DNA: TGTGCCTGGAGTGTACAAAGTGGAGATACGCAGTATTTT.

V and J are TRBV29-1 and TRBJ2-5; 7 nucleotides match TRBD2. The length of the CDR3 is 13 residues. CDR1 and CDR2 from the germline V gene are SQVTM and ANQGSEA. The V gene end was trimmed by 3 bases and the J gene end by 5 bases; junction bases not matched to a gene: 6. The CDR3 sequence: CSVDGRTRETQYF. CDR3 bases: TGCAGCGTTGATGGGCGGACTAGGGAGACCCAGTACTTC. Full variable domain (outside the CDR3, taken from reference TRBV29-1 and TRBJ2-5): SAVISQKPSRDICQRGTSLTIQCQVDSQVTMMFWYRQQPGQSLTLIATANQGSEATYESGFVIDKFPISRPNLTFSTLTVSNMSPEDSSIYLCSVDGRTRETQYFGPGTRLLVL.

The chain carries TRBV28 and TRBJ2-5, with 7 positions matching TRBD1. Germline trimming cut 5 bases from V and 0 bases from J; bases unmatched to any gene: 9. Per the germline V gene, CDR1 is MDHEN and CDR2 is SYDVKM. This CDR3 comprises 16 residues. In DNA, the CDR3 is TGTGCCAGCAGTCAGGACAGGCTAACGTACCAAGAGACCCAGTACTTC. As protein: CASSQDRLTYQETQYF.

This clone was counted between two and nine times. The rearrangement joins TRBV5-6 to TRBJ1-5; D might be TRBD1 (5 bases). The V gene lost 2 bases and the J gene lost 3 bases, with 9 bases spanning the gap. Germline V gene data show CDR1 as SGHDT and CDR2 as YYEEEE. The CDR3 sequence is 14 residues long. The CDR3 loop reads CASSFGTHNQPQHF. CDR3 in DNA: TGTGCCAGCAGCTTTGGGACTCACAATCAGCCCCAGCATTTT.

The V gene is TRBV2, the J gene TRBJ1-1; possibly TRBD1 for D (6 bases). Germline lookup yields CDR1 SNHLY and CDR2 FYNNEI. V lost 4 bases and J lost 2, with 11 bases in between. This CDR3 comprises 14 residues. Here the CDR3 reads CASSGDTRNTEAFF. In nucleotides, the CDR3 is TGTGCCAGCAGTGGGGACACACGAAACACTGAAGCTTTCTTT.

This chain links TRBV5-1 with TRBJ2-7, with D possibly TRBD2 on 5 matching bases. Germline V gene data show CDR1 as SGHRS and CDR2 as YFSETQ. Trimming left V 4 bases short and J 5 bases short, with 10 bases between. The CDR3 runs to 12 residues. The chain's CDR3 is CASSPGGNEQYF. In DNA, the CDR3 is TGCGCCAGCAGCCCTGGAGGTAACGAGCAGTACTTC.

The V gene is TRBV30, the J gene TRBJ1-2, with TRBD1 matching 9 bases. Per germline, CDR1 GTSNPN and CDR2 SVGIG (reference sequence). Germline trimming cut 5 bases from V and 8 bases from J; bases unmatched to any gene: 6. CDR3 size: 12 residues. The DNA of the CDR3 is TGTGCCTGGCCACAGGGGGCAGGGGGCTACACCTTC. Residues: CAWPQGAGGYTF.

The rearrangement joins TRBV9 to TRBJ2-3; 9 bases are a match to TRBD2. This CDR3 is 17 amino acids long. Germline lookup yields CDR1 SGDLS and CDR2 YYNGEE. With 4 bases clipped from V and 1 base from J, the junction kept 10 bases outside the gene matches. CDR3 DNA sequence: TGTGCCAGCAGCTCCTCGGCTAGCGGGGTACGCACAGATACGCAGTATTTT. Translation gives CASSSSASGVRTDTQYF.

The rearrangement uses TRBV6-5 and TRBJ2-3, with D perhaps matching TRBD1 (5 bases). This CDR3 is built from 14 residues. V dropped 9 bases and J dropped 4 bases, with 17 bases sitting between them. Germline CDR1 reads MNHEY; CDR2 reads SVGAGI. CDR3 in amino acids: CASVAWGASDTQYF. The CDR3 DNA sequence: TGTGCCAGTGTCGCGTGGGGCGCCTCAGATACGCAGTATTTT.

The V gene is TRBV30, the J gene TRBJ1-3; TRBD1 aligns across 10 bases. The CDR3 is 15 amino acids. From germline, CDR1 is GTSNPN and CDR2 SVGIG (reference sequence). J lost 0 bases, V lost 7 bases, and 6 bases had no gene match. The CDR3 region is CASRDRGLSGNTIYF. As DNA, the CDR3 is TGTGCCTCCCGGGACAGGGGTCTCTCTGGAAACACCATATATTTT.

This clone was seen a single time. The chain links TRBV12-3 or TRBV12-4 to TRBJ2-7; TRBD1 agrees at 9 bases. The length of the CDR3 is 13 residues. The J segment lost 2 bases and the V segment lost 7 bases, leaving 3 bases of the junction unmatched. As DNA, the CDR3 is TGTGCCAGCATCGGACAGGGGACCTACGAGCAGTACTTC. Its translation: CASIGQGTYEQYF.

The chain links TRBV9 to TRBJ2-3; TRBD2 matches at 8 bases. The CDR3 is made up of 16 amino acids. V shed 4 bases and J 5 bases; nucleotides not matched to a gene: 12. Germline V gene sequence: CDR1 SGDLS, CDR2 YYNGEE. CDR3 nucleotide sequence: TGTGCCAGCAGCTTAACCCCGGGACTAGTGCGAGATACGCAGTATTTT. It is translated as CASSLTPGLVRDTQYF.